These 20 T cell receptor beta chains came from one sample sequenced in a study of T cells after yellow fever vaccination. Each CDR3 protein gets one entry after TCRdb re-called the 5' RACE reads with MiXCR. This table holds approximately 240,000 distinct CDR3 sequences, approximately 3.5% found once. Sequences were derived from PBMCs, sampled 15 days after the yellow fever booster vaccination. Source of these receptors: a man between 18 and 35 years old who received the YFV17D yellow fever vaccine.

This clonotype was counted at least ten times. The rearrangement uses TRBV7-2 and TRBJ2-5; 10 bases align to TRBD2. This CDR3 has 15 residues. Trimming took 5 bases from V and 0 from J; bases not matched to a gene: 3. Germline CDR1 SGHTA, CDR2 FQGNSA. CDR3: CASSRAGGYQETQYF. The DNA for the CDR3 is TGTGCCAGCAGCCGAGCGGGGGGGTACCAAGAGACCCAGTACTTC.

This clonotype was counted at least ten times. The V call is TRBV29-1, the J call TRBJ1-2; D might be TRBD1 (5 bases). This CDR3 region has 12 residues. Germline values: CDR1 SQVTM, CDR2 ANQGSEA. Trimming stripped 7 bases from V and 2 bases from J, with 11 bases between. CDR3 amino acids: CSGGELNYGYTF. CDR3 DNA sequence: TGCAGCGGAGGGGAATTAAACTATGGCTACACCTTC.

This clonotype turned up a few times. The chain has TRBV4-3 and TRBJ1-6; 8 nucleotides align to TRBD1. Germline V gives CDR1 LGHNA, CDR2 YSLEER. CDR3 length: 16 amino acids. The trim removed 0 bases at V and 9 bases at J, leaving 7 bases unmatched. The CDR3, as DNA: TGCGCCAGCAGCCAAGATACCGGGACAGGAAGTTCACCCCTCCACTTT. It is translated as CASSQDTGTGSSPLHF.

In this sample, this clonotype turned up many times. V usage is TRBV5-1 and J usage is TRBJ1-2; maybe TRBD1 (5 bases). Per germline, CDR1 SGHRS and CDR2 YFSETQ. V lost 0 bases to trimming and J lost 6 bases, with 15 bases between them. CDR3 length: 15 residues. For the CDR3, the DNA is TGCGCCAGCAGCTTGGTGGCAGGGAATACGGATGGCTACACCTTC. As protein: CASSLVAGNTDGYTF.

The table lists this clonotype with a few counts. The chain couples TRBV12-3 or TRBV12-4 to TRBJ1-2, with D perhaps TRBD1 (6 bases). V was shortened by 0 bases and J by 8 bases, with 10 bases between the two germline ends. CDR3 length: 13 residues. The CDR3 region has the DNA TGTGCCAGCAGTTTAGCCGCAGGGGCGGGCTACACCTTC. Translation: CASSLAAGAGYTF.

Ten or more counts support this clonotype. The chain employs TRBV19 and TRBJ1-2, with D perhaps TRBD1 (5 bases). Trimming removed 6 bases from V and 5 bases from J, with 19 bases in between. The germline gives CDR1 LNHDA, CDR2 SQIVND (reference sequence). The CDR3 is made up of 15 amino acids. The CDR3 coding sequence is TGTGCCAGTAGCCGAGATATAGGGGCGGTGTATGGCTACACCTTC. The encoded protein is CASSRDIGAVYGYTF.

In this sample, this clonotype turned up many times. The chain couples TRBV18 to TRBJ2-5, with a possible D match to TRBD1 (5 bases). Looked up from germline, CDR1 is KGHSH and CDR2 is LQKENI. V was pared by 3 bases and J by 1 base, with 12 bases between. CDR3 size: 15 residues. The CDR3 spells CASSPRERGQETQYF. CDR3 in DNA: TGTGCCAGCTCACCCCGCGAAAGGGGCCAAGAGACCCAGTACTTC.

In this sample, this clonotype turned up many times. This chain uses TRBV27 with TRBJ1-1; possibly TRBD1 for D (6 bases). The CDR3 loop spans 16 amino acids. V lost 1 base, J lost 4 bases, and 16 bases lay in between. Germline V gene lookup returns CDR1 MNHEY and CDR2 SMNVEV (reference sequence). CDR3 region: CASSLYGGELGTEAFF. The CDR3 bases are TGTGCCAGCAGTTTATACGGGGGCGAGTTGGGCACTGAAGCTTTCTTT.

This clonotype has ten or more counts. CDR3 in amino acids: CASSVATGRNEKLFF. The DNA of the CDR3 is TGTGCCAGCAGCGTCGCGACAGGGAGGAATGAAAAACTGTTTTTT. The V and J genes are TRBV9 and TRBJ1-4; 7 bases are shared with TRBD1. After removal of 2 bases from V and 5 bases from J, the junction contained 6 bases not matched to a gene. This CDR3 has 15 residues. Germline CDR1 reads SGDLS; CDR2 reads YYNGEE.

This clonotype has a count of ten or more. The chain recombines TRBV7-9 with TRBJ2-2; 7 nucleotides line up with TRBD1. There are 16 residues in the CDR3. Germline CDR1 is SEHNR and CDR2 is FQNEAQ (reference sequence). The junction had 9 bases not matched to a gene; V was cut back by 5 bases and J by 3 bases. The CDR3 DNA follows: TGTGCCAGCAGCATACAGACAGGGATCGACACCGGGGAGCTGTTTTTT. Translated, it gives CASSIQTGIDTGELFF. Looking up the rest from reference TRBV7-9 and TRBJ2-2 gives the full variable domain: DTGVSQNPRHKITKRGQNVTFRCDPISEHNRLYWYRQTLGQGPEFLTYFQNEAQLEKSRLLSDRFSAERPKGSFSTLEIQRTEQGDSAMYLCASSIQTGIDTGELFFGEGSRLTVL.

Only a few counts were recorded for this clonotype. The CDR3 coding sequence is TGTGCCAGTAGTGCTACGGGACTCCGCACAGATACGCAGTATTTT. It specifies CASSATGLRTDTQYF. This rearrangement joins TRBV19 to TRBJ2-3; weak D call: TRBD2 (6 bases). Looked up from germline, CDR1 is LNHDA and CDR2 is SQIVND (reference sequence). Trimming cost V 5 bases and J 1 base, with 13 bases left between them. CDR3 length: 15 amino acids. The variable domain in full, completed from reference TRBV19 and TRBJ2-3, reads DGGITQSPKYLFRKEGQNVTLSCEQNLNHDAMYWYRQDPGQGLRLIYYSQIVNDFQKGDIAEGYSVSREKKESFPLTVTSAQKNPTAFYLCASSATGLRTDTQYFGPGTRLTVL.

Ten or more counts support this clonotype. The J gene is TRBJ1-1, the V gene TRBV5-1, with TRBD1 matching 8 bases. After removal of 1 base from V and 3 bases from J, the junction contained 2 bases not matched to a gene. CDR1 is SGHRS, CDR2 YFSETQ, per germline. The CDR3 is 14 amino acids. The CDR3 DNA sequence: TGCGCCAGCAGCTTGCAGACAGGGGACACTGAAGCTTTCTTT. It translates to CASSLQTGDTEAFF.

This clonotype has ten or more counts. At one end, the junction sequence differs from germline, possibly due to a read error. The chain has TRBV7-7 and TRBJ2-3, with D perhaps matching TRBD1 (6 bases). The germline V gene encodes CDR1 SSHAT and CDR2 FNYEAQ (reference sequence). The CDR3 is 14 amino acids. The CDR3 here is CASSLGGPEDTQYF. CDR3 DNA sequence: TGTGCTAGCAGCTTAGGGGGACCAGAAGATACGCAGTATTTT.

This clonotype was observed at least ten times. CDR3 loop: CASSLAAGTPLHF. The DNA for the CDR3 is TGTGCCAGCAGCTTAGCGGCAGGGACACCCCTCCACTTT. J is TRBJ1-6 and V is TRBV7-9; D possibly corresponds to TRBD1 (5 bases). Trimming stripped 0 bases from V and 11 bases from J, with 8 bases between. The CDR3 contains 13 residues. Germline CDR1 reads SEHNR; CDR2 reads FQNEAQ (reference sequence). The full variable domain, its missing parts supplied by reference TRBV7-9 and TRBJ1-6, is DTGVSQNPRHKITKRGQNVTFRCDPISEHNRLYWYRQTLGQGPEFLTYFQNEAQLEKSRLLSDRFSAERPKGSFSTLEIQRTEQGDSAMYLCASSLAAGTPLHFGNGTRLTVT.

This clonotype was seen more than once but under ten times. A much larger clonotype is one base distant, so this may be a read error. This sequence joins TRBV5-6 and TRBJ1-6; D is unclear. CDR1 and CDR2 (germline): SGHDT, YYEEEE. The CDR3 sequence is 12 residues long. Trimming removed 0 bases at V and 8 bases at J, with 3 bases between. CDR3 coding DNA: TGTGCCAGCAGCTTGGACGATTCACCCCTCCACTTT. Protein product: CASSLDDSPLHF.

The sample holds many counts of this clonotype. This chain connects TRBV7-2 to TRBJ1-4; D unresolved. The CDR3 runs 20 residues. Germline V gene data show CDR1 as SGHTA and CDR2 as FQGNSA. Trimming removed 5 bases from V and 0 bases from J, with 25 bases in between. CDR3 residues: CASSALKGWYQSTTNEKLFF. The CDR3 region has the DNA TGTGCCAGCAGCGCGCTTAAGGGATGGTACCAAAGCACAACTAATGAAAAACTGTTTTTT.

This clonotype was counted at least ten times. The chain uses TRBV20-1 and TRBJ2-5, with 9 bases aligning to TRBD2. V was clipped by 3 bases and J by 5 bases; unmatched bases: 10. In germline, CDR1 is DFQATT, CDR2 SNEGSKA (reference sequence). The CDR3 runs to 15 residues. CDR3 sequence reads: CSASRASGAQETQYF. The CDR3 nucleotides read TGCAGTGCTAGTCGGGCTAGCGGGGCTCAGGAGACCCAGTACTTC.

There are many counts of this clonotype. The chain uses TRBV2 and TRBJ1-5; D ambiguous. The CDR3 loop spans 13 amino acids. Trimming shortened V by 2 bases and J by 6 bases, and 8 bases separated the two germline ends. CDR1 and CDR2 (germline): SNHLY, FYNNEI. The DNA for the CDR3 is TGTGCCAGCAGTGAATACTCGCTTCAGCCCCAGCATTTT. Amino acids: CASSEYSLQPQHF.

The sample holds many counts of this clonotype. This rearrangement joins TRBV7-2 to TRBJ1-5; D uncertain. Germline assignment: CDR1 SGHTA and CDR2 FQGNSA. V dropped 1 base and J dropped 4 bases, with 11 bases sitting between them. There are 15 residues in the CDR3. The CDR3 DNA follows: TGTGCCAGCAGCTTAGTAGCGCCCGGGAATCAGCCCCAGCATTTT. This encodes CASSLVAPGNQPQHF.

This clonotype was found many times. The chain uses TRBV19 and TRBJ1-5; D is unclear. The CDR3 is 14 amino acids. Per germline, CDR1 LNHDA and CDR2 SQIVND (reference sequence). V shed 6 bases and J shed 2 bases, with 11 bases lying between them. The CDR3 reads CASRDGGGNQPQHF. Here the CDR3 DNA reads TGTGCCAGTAGAGACGGTGGGGGCAATCAGCCCCAGCATTTT.